This is a list of T cell receptor beta chains from one sample in a study of T-cell reconstitution after alpha-beta-depleted transplantation in children. Each CDR3 protein gets one entry after TCRdb re-called the PCR reads with MiXCR. The data show about 460,000 distinct CDR3 sequences, 9.5% to 15% seen once. The sequencing used PBMCs from the stem cell graft donor, collected from the stem cell graft. These receptors came from a human donor who donated a stem cell graft to a child with combined immunodeficiency. Each CDR3 is given with its conserved first and last residue. D genes are given only for firm matches. Clone size appears in some rows only: once, few, many, or a class for an expanded clone.

D	V	size	J	CDR3	DNA
-	TRBV29-1	many	TRBJ2-7	CSVARAGSYEQYF	TGCAGCGTTGCCCGCGCGGGATCCTACGAGCAGTACTTC
-	TRBV5-1	many	TRBJ2-1	CASTVFGGPNNEQFF	TGCGCCAGCACCGTCTTCGGAGGGCCAAACAATGAGCAGTTCTTC
TRBD2	TRBV27	-	TRBJ2-7	CASSSISGRAGEQYF	TGTGCCAGCAGTAGCATTAGCGGGAGAGCGGGCGAGCAGTACTTC
TRBD1	TRBV25-1	many	TRBJ2-7	CASSDLDRDYEQYF	TGTGCCAGCAGTGACTTGGACAGGGACTACGAGCAGTACTTC
TRBD2	TRBV20-1	many	TRBJ2-1	CSARGLSGDFNEQFF	TGCAGTGCTAGAGGCCTCAGCGGGGACTTTAATGAGCAGTTCTTC
-	TRBV5-1	few	TRBJ1-1	CASSLGAGMNTEAFF	TGCGCCAGCAGCTTGGGGGCAGGAATGAACACTGAAGCTTTCTTT
TRBD1	TRBV24-1	few	TRBJ2-3	CATSDNRDRGGTDTQYF	TGTGCCACCAGTGATAACCGGGACAGGGGCGGCACAGATACGCAGTATTTT
-	TRBV5-1	-	TRBJ2-1	CASSQRIHNEQFF	TGCGCCAGCAGCCAGCGTATCCACAATGAGCAGTTCTTC
TRBD1	TRBV29-1	many	TRBJ2-7	CSVVGTGGNEQYF	TGCAGCGTTGTGGGGACAGGAGGTAACGAGCAGTACTTC
TRBD1	TRBV28	-	TRBJ2-7	CASSPYRGIGYEQYF	TGTGCCAGCAGCCCGTACAGGGGTATCGGCTACGAGCAGTACTTC
-	TRBV12-3/TRBV12-4	many	TRBJ2-7	CASSPEGLRRTYEQYF	TGTGCCAGCAGTCCCGAGGGACTCCGGAGGACCTACGAGCAGTACTTC
-	TRBV29-1	many	TRBJ2-2	CSVEDAGGELFF	TGCAGCGTTGAAGATGCAGGCGGGGAGCTGTTTTTT
-	TRBV29-1	-	TRBJ1-1	CSVVIRAPEAFF	TGCAGCGTTGTGATCCGGGCGCCTGAAGCTTTCTTT
-	TRBV6-1	few	TRBJ1-5	CASSEMRGQPQHF	TGTGCCAGCAGTGAAATGAGAGGGCAGCCCCAGCATTTT
-	TRBV14	-	TRBJ2-3	CASSQGALRDPDTQYF	TGTGCCAGCAGCCAAGGAGCTTTGCGCGATCCAGATACGCAGTATTTT
-	TRBV12-3/TRBV12-4	few	TRBJ2-7	CASSLQGLGPYEQYF	TGTGCCAGCAGTTTGCAGGGACTTGGTCCCTACGAGCAGTACTTC
-	TRBV27	-	TRBJ2-7	CASSFLDRHSYEQYF	TGTGCCAGCAGTTTCCTGGACCGTCACTCCTACGAGCAGTACTTC
-	TRBV19	few	TRBJ2-3	CASSLQGTADTQYF	TGTGCCAGTAGTCTACAAGGGACTGCCGATACGCAGTATTTT
-	TRBV4-3	few	TRBJ2-5	CASSRSQGGQETQYF	TGCGCCAGCAGCCGATCCCAGGGGGGTCAAGAGACCCAGTACTTC
-	TRBV5-1	many	TRBJ2-5	CASSLEAVGETQYF	TGCGCCAGCAGCTTGGAGGCGGTGGGAGAGACCCAGTACTTC
TRBD2	TRBV29-1	-	TRBJ2-1	CSVGLAGVGNEQFF	TGCAGCGTTGGACTAGCGGGTGTTGGTAATGAGCAGTTCTTC
-	TRBV7-6	few	TRBJ2-7	CASSLDGGDEQYF	TGTGCCAGCAGCTTAGATGGCGGAGACGAGCAGTACTTC
-	TRBV4-3	many	TRBJ2-7	CASSLGPTYEQYF	TGCGCCAGCAGCTTAGGGCCCACCTACGAGCAGTACTTC
TRBD2	TRBV15	few	TRBJ2-4	CATSRDLAGPKNIQYF	TGTGCCACCAGCAGAGATCTAGCGGGGCCAAAAAACATTCAGTACTTC
TRBD2	TRBV27	many	TRBJ2-1	CASSSGTSYEQFF	TGTGCCAGCAGTTCCGGGACTAGCTATGAGCAGTTCTTC
-	TRBV30	few	TRBJ2-7	CAWSAGLDEQYF	TGTGCCTGGAGTGCCGGCCTCGACGAGCAGTACTTC
-	TRBV7-8	few	TRBJ1-5	CASSPRDRHNQPQHF	TGTGCCAGCAGCCCAAGAGACAGACACAATCAGCCCCAGCATTTT
TRBD1	TRBV9	-	TRBJ1-2	CASSVEEGQDGYTF	TGTGCCAGCAGCGTAGAGGAGGGACAGGACGGCTACACCTTC
TRBD1	TRBV4-3	-	TRBJ2-7	CASSQVPTGKDEQYF	TGCGCCAGCAGCCAAGTTCCGACAGGGAAGGACGAGCAGTACTTC
-	TRBV2	few	TRBJ2-1	CASKDRASVAANEQFF	TGTGCCAGCAAGGATCGGGCTAGCGTAGCGGCCAATGAGCAGTTCTTC
TRBD2	TRBV20-1	few	TRBJ2-7	CSARTSGGPYEQYF	TGCAGTGCTAGGACTAGCGGGGGCCCCTACGAGCAGTACTTC
-	TRBV27	-	TRBJ2-1	CASSSWYGVPSYNEQFF	TGTGCCAGCAGTTCGTGGTATGGTGTCCCCTCCTACAATGAGCAGTTCTTC
-	TRBV30	-	TRBJ2-2	CARQASTGELFF	TGTGCCCGACAAGCGTCCACCGGGGAGCTGTTTTTT
-	TRBV24-1	many	TRBJ2-1	CATSDSGSTSSYNEQFF	TGTGCCACCAGTGATAGCGGTAGCACGAGCTCCTACAATGAGCAGTTCTTC
TRBD2	TRBV15	many	TRBJ2-1	CATSRVGTSGNEQFF	TGTGCCACCAGCAGAGTCGGGACTAGTGGCAATGAGCAGTTCTTC
TRBD2	TRBV20-1	-	TRBJ2-3	CSARTRTSGGFSTDTQYF	TGCAGTGCTAGAACTCGGACTAGCGGGGGTTTTAGCACAGATACGCAGTATTTT
TRBD2	TRBV18	-	TRBJ2-1	CASSHKPGLGLADNEQFF	TGTGCCAGCTCCCATAAACCAGGGCTCGGACTAGCGGACAATGAGCAGTTCTTC
TRBD1	TRBV29-1	few	TRBJ2-1	CSVDDRDRRNNEQFF	TGCAGCGTGGACGACCGGGACAGACGGAACAATGAGCAGTTCTTC
TRBD2	TRBV20-1	few	TRBJ2-7	CSAEGALAGFYEQYF	TGCAGTGCTGAAGGGGCCCTAGCGGGTTTCTACGAGCAGTACTTC